These 22 T cell receptor beta chains were all obtained from the same sample, sequenced in a study of blood T cell repertoires in COVID-19. Sequenced by immunoSEQ multiplex PCR; TCRdb stores in-frame clones only, minus some. The sample lists 200,000 to 300,000 clones, approximately 90% occurring once. The source material was peripheral blood. Every receptor here comes from a woman aged 40 to 55 who had recovered from COVID-19.

This chain connects TRBV15 to TRBJ2-5; possible D gene TRBD1, 5 bases. The CDR3 is 14 residues long. V lost 0 bases and J 6 bases, leaving 11 bases between the germline ends. Germline loops: CDR1 LNHNV, CDR2 YYDKDF (reference sequence). This CDR3 reads CATSRDGAGQTQYF. The CDR3 bases are TGTGCCACCAGCAGAGATGGGGCAGGGCAGACCCAGTACTTC.

This clone turned up a few times. The rearrangement links TRBV6-6 to TRBJ1-1; D is unresolved. Trimming stripped 5 bases from V and 7 bases from J, with 5 bases between. The CDR3 is made up of 10 amino acids. Germline CDR1 and CDR2: MNHNY and SVGAGI (reference sequence). The CDR3 DNA sequence: TGTGCCAGCAGTACTAATGAAGCTTTCTTT. It translates to CASSTNEAFF.

This chain connects TRBV12-3 or TRBV12-4 to TRBJ2-1; D is undetermined. The CDR3 runs to 12 residues. Trimming cost V 5 bases and J 10 bases, with 12 bases left between them. The CDR3 protein is CASSRHMGEQFF. The CDR3 nucleotides are TGTGCCAGCAGTCGCCACATGGGCGAGCAGTTCTTC.

The chain is built from TRBV19 and TRBJ2-2; D is unresolved. CDR1 LNHDA and CDR2 SQIVND come from the germline V gene (reference sequence). Trimming left V 3 bases short and J 13 bases short, with 18 bases between. This CDR3 is built from 14 residues. For the CDR3, the DNA is TGTGCCAGTAGTATCCCGGGTCGCGACCGCGGGCTGTTTTTT. Protein sequence: CASSIPGRDRGLFF.

In this sample, this clone turned up a few times. At the DNA level, this CDR3 is encoded by other sequences in the same sample as well. The chain has TRBV30 and TRBJ1-2; TRBD1 is a possible D gene (5 bases). V lost 3 bases, J lost 7 bases, and 9 bases lay in between. The CDR3 runs to 11 residues. Germline V gene lookup returns CDR1 GTSNPN and CDR2 SVGIG (reference sequence). As DNA, the CDR3 is TGTGCCTGGAGCCGGGGGGGTGGCTACACCTTC. Encoded protein: CAWSRGGGYTF.

The chain is built from TRBV4-3 and TRBJ1-1; D is unresolved. Trimming stripped 1 base from V and 2 bases from J, with 8 bases between. The CDR3 consists of 14 residues. Germline CDR1 is LGHNA and CDR2 is YSLEER. This CDR3 reads CASSQGERNTEAFF. As DNA, the CDR3 is TGCGCCAGCAGCCAAGGGGAGCGAAACACTGAAGCTTTCTTT.

The CDR3 region has the DNA TGTGCCAGCAGCCAAACTACTAACAATGAGCAGTTCTTC. Its translation: CASSQTTNNEQFF. The V call is TRBV12-3 or TRBV12-4, the J call TRBJ2-1; no reliable D call. Between the trimmed V and J ends, which lost 6 bases and 5 bases, there was a span of 11 bases. This CDR3 comprises 13 residues.

This chain uses TRBV2 with TRBJ1-5; TRBD1 matches 8 bases. The junction had 4 bases not matched to a gene; V was cut back by 7 bases and J by 5 bases. The CDR3 has 13 residues. Germline V lookup: CDR1 SNHLY, CDR2 FYNNEI. The CDR3 bases are TGTGCCAGCAAGTCGGACAGGGATCAGCCCCAGCATTTT. It encodes CASKSDRDQPQHF.

The chain is built from TRBV4-2 and TRBJ2-4; D is unresolved. Per the germline V gene, CDR1 is LGHNA and CDR2 is YNFKEQ. The ends were cut back, 0 bases at V and 0 bases at J, with 6 bases in the middle. The CDR3 loop spans 15 amino acids. The CDR3 sequence: CASSQDGGAKNIQYF. The DNA of the CDR3 is TGTGCCAGCAGCCAAGATGGCGGAGCCAAAAACATTCAGTACTTC.

The J gene is TRBJ2-1, the V gene TRBV6-5, with 9 bases matching TRBD1. The length of the CDR3 is 13 residues. Germline values: CDR1 MNHEY, CDR2 SVGAGI. V trimming: 5 bases; J trimming: 7 bases; junction bases outside the gene matches: 3. The CDR3 region is CASSPGQGNEQFF. CDR3 nucleotides: TGTGCCAGCAGTCCAGGACAGGGGAATGAGCAGTTCTTC.

The J gene is TRBJ2-1, the V gene TRBV7-9; the match to TRBD2 covers 10 bases. V lost 2 bases, J lost 7 bases, and 11 bases stayed unmatched. Germline CDR1 and CDR2: SEHNR and FQNEAQ (reference sequence). The CDR3 runs to 17 residues. The CDR3 DNA follows: TGTGCCAGCAGCTTACCCGTTTCTAGCGGGAGTCGAAATGAGCAGTTCTTC. The encoded protein is CASSLPVSSGSRNEQFF. Full variable domain (outside the CDR3, taken from reference TRBV7-9 and TRBJ2-1): DTGVSQNPRHKITKRGQNVTFRCDPISEHNRLYWYRQTLGQGPEFLTYFQNEAQLEKSRLLSDRFSAERPKGSFSTLEIQRTEQGDSAMYLCASSLPVSSGSRNEQFFGPGTRLTVL.

V and J are TRBV3-1 (or the pseudogene TRBV3-2) and TRBJ2-4; D is perhaps TRBD1 (5 bases). V lost 3 bases and J 3 bases, leaving 15 bases between the germline ends. Germline V lookup: CDR1 LGHDT, CDR2 YNNKEL (reference sequence). The CDR3 runs to 16 residues. Here the CDR3 DNA reads TGTGCCAGCAGCCACTCAGGACATGGAAACAAAAACATTCAGTACTTC. This translates into CASSHSGHGNKNIQYF.

The chain combines TRBV29-1 with TRBJ2-7, with no clear D. The CDR3 is 16 amino acids. With 1 base removed from V and 3 bases from J, the gap between germline ends came to 19 bases. Germline V gene sequence: CDR1 SQVTM, CDR2 ANQGSEA. The DNA for the CDR3 is TGCAGCGTTGAAGGGAACGACCAGGCCGTTGACTACGAGCAGTACTTC. Translation: CSVEGNDQAVDYEQYF.

The gene calls are TRBV6-2 or TRBV6-3 and TRBJ2-7, with TRBD1 as a possible D gene (6 bases). Per the germline V gene, CDR1 is MNHEY and CDR2 is SVGEGT. The CDR3 runs to 16 residues. Trimming shortened V by 2 bases and J by 6 bases, and 20 bases separated the two germline ends. CDR3 sequence: CASSYQPTQRGSEQYF. CDR3 DNA sequence: TGTGCCAGCAGTTACCAACCCACCCAAAGGGGGTCCGAGCAGTACTTC.

This clone was detected once. This chain links TRBV5-1 with TRBJ2-5; tentatively, D is TRBD1 (7 bases). V shed 4 bases and J shed 0 bases, with 13 bases lying between them. Germline loops: CDR1 SGHRS, CDR2 YFSETQ. The CDR3 covers 15 residues. CDR3 sequence reads: CASSPRGAYQETQYF. As DNA, the CDR3 is TGCGCCAGCAGCCCCAGGGGGGCCTACCAAGAGACCCAGTACTTC.

The V gene is TRBV24-1, the J gene TRBJ2-2; 9 bases agree with TRBD2. The CDR3 spans 14 residues. Germline V gives CDR1 KGHDR, CDR2 SFDVKD. After removal of 7 bases from V and 3 bases from J, the junction contained 2 bases not matched to a gene. The CDR3 DNA reads TGTGCCACCAGGGCTAGCGGGGACACCGGGGAGCTGTTTTTT. Translating gives CATRASGDTGELFF.

This clone was detected ten times or more. The rearrangement joins TRBV19 to TRBJ2-1; weak D call: TRBD2 (6 bases). CDR1 and CDR2 (germline): LNHDA, SQIVND (reference sequence). V was shortened by 3 bases and J by 6 bases, with 12 bases between the two germline ends. The CDR3 is 14 amino acids. As DNA, the CDR3 is TGTGCCAGTAGTATTGTAACGACTAGCAATGAGCAGTTCTTC. It yields the protein CASSIVTTSNEQFF. Combining the CDR3 with reference TRBV19 and TRBJ2-1 gives the whole variable domain DGGITQSPKYLFRKEGQNVTLSCEQNLNHDAMYWYRQDPGQGLRLIYYSQIVNDFQKGDIAEGYSVSREKKESFPLTVTSAQKNPTAFYLCASSIVTTSNEQFFGPGTRLTVL.

The gene calls are TRBV19 and TRBJ2-7; 9 bases line up with TRBD2. The germline CDR1 and CDR2 sequences are LNHDA and SQIVND (reference sequence). Germline trimming cut 8 bases from V and 5 bases from J; bases unmatched to any gene: 4. The CDR3 runs to 12 residues. The CDR3 nucleotides are TGTGCCAGTTGGGTAGCGGGAGACGAGCAGTACGTC. This codes for CASWVAGDEQYV.

This chain joins TRBV20-1 and TRBJ2-1; no reliable D call. CDR1 and CDR2 from the germline V gene are DFQATT and SNEGSKA (reference sequence). This CDR3 is 14 amino acids long. V was trimmed by 3 bases and J by 2 bases, leaving 11 bases between them. The CDR3 bases are TGCAGTGCTAGTCCCCTAGGCCCCTACAATGAGCAGTTCTTC. Its protein is CSASPLGPYNEQFF.

The V and J genes are TRBV18 and TRBJ1-5, with TRBD1 identical over 9 bases. Germline CDR1 and CDR2: KGHSH and LQKENI. The V and J ends lost 3 bases and 3 bases, in that order; junction bases with no gene match: 3. CDR3 length: 15 residues. The CDR3 nucleotides are TGTGCCAGCTCACCTGGGACAGGGTTCAATCAGCCCCAGCATTTT. Translated, it gives CASSPGTGFNQPQHF.

The chain is built from TRBV12-5 and TRBJ1-1, with D uncertain. From germline, CDR1 is LGHNT and CDR2 FRNRAP. The CDR3 has 14 amino acids. V shed 2 bases and J shed 4 bases, with 11 bases lying between them. The CDR3 region is CASGLSTGGTEAFF. CDR3 nucleotide sequence: TGTGCTAGTGGTTTGTCTACGGGAGGCACTGAAGCTTTCTTT.

The chain carries TRBV24-1 and TRBJ2-7; TRBD2 matches at 8 bases. This CDR3 region has 16 residues. V dropped 5 bases and J dropped 2; count of bases not matched to a gene: 10. CDR1 is KGHDR, CDR2 SFDVKD, per germline. In DNA form, the CDR3 reads TGTGCCACCAGTGCCCCAAGCGGGGGCGGCCCCTACGAGCAGTACTTC. Its translation: CATSAPSGGGPYEQYF.